The 6 T cell receptor beta chains given below trace back to one sample, sequenced in a study of T-cell reconstitution after alpha-beta-depleted transplantation in children. Unique molecular identifiers were used to barcode this TCRbeta library. TCRdb processed the PCR reads anew with MiXCR; each CDR3 protein has one entry. The table has approximately 400,000 distinct CDR3 sequences, around 15% seen once. Source: PBMCs, mostly from graft donor cells, taken 360 days after TCRalphabeta/CD19-depleted stem cell transplant. These TCRs come from a boy in the first two years of life who had a stem cell transplant for Wiskott-Aldrich syndrome, so the T cells may come from the graft donor.

This clonotype was counted a few times. The chain couples TRBV4-1 to TRBJ2-7; D gene unclear. Germline V CDR1 and CDR2: MGHRA, YSYEKL. There are 13 residues in the CDR3. The V gene lost 4 bases and the J gene lost 3 bases, with 10 bases spanning the gap. The CDR3 DNA reads TGCGCCAGCAGCCCGGGTCTATACTACGAGCAGTACTTC. It codes for CASSPGLYYEQYF.

Only a few counts were recorded for this clonotype. The rearrangement uses TRBV18 and TRBJ2-7; D may be TRBD2 (6 bases). The CDR3 loop spans 14 amino acids. Looked up from germline, CDR1 is KGHSH and CDR2 is LQKENI. Trimming pared 0 bases from V and 5 bases from J, leaving 11 bases between. For the CDR3, the DNA is TGTGCCAGCTCACCACCGGGGCTAGCGAACGAGCAGTACTTC. This sequence encodes CASSPPGLANEQYF.

This clonotype was recorded a few times. The chain joins TRBV27 to TRBJ2-6; D is possibly TRBD2 (6 bases). The CDR3 loop spans 17 amino acids. CDR1 and CDR2 from the germline V gene are MNHEY and SMNVEV (reference sequence). Between the trimmed V and J ends, which lost 2 bases and 4 bases, there was a span of 15 bases. The chain's CDR3 is CASSLTYGGAGANVLTF. The CDR3 DNA is TGTGCCAGCAGTTTAACGTACGGAGGGGCCGGGGCCAACGTCCTGACTTTC.

The chain uses TRBV19 and TRBJ2-3, with D tentatively TRBD1 (5 bases). V gave up 6 bases and J gave up 2 bases, with 12 bases separating them. CDR3 length equals 14 residues. The germline V gene has CDR1 LNHDA and CDR2 SQIVND (reference sequence). The CDR3 reads CASRRKGFTDTQYF. The CDR3 bases are TGTGCCAGTAGACGAAAGGGGTTCACAGATACGCAGTATTTT.

The chain recombines TRBV20-1 with TRBJ1-5; D might be TRBD1 (6 bases). The V end was cut by 2 bases, the J end by 0 bases, with 14 bases between. Germline V gene sequence: CDR1 DFQATT, CDR2 SNEGSKA (reference sequence). The CDR3 totals 16 residues. The CDR3 nucleotides read TGCAGTGCTAGAAACCCGGGACACTATAGCAATCAGCCCCAGCATTTT. Translated, it gives CSARNPGHYSNQPQHF.

Only a few counts were recorded for this clonotype. The genes are TRBV11-3 and TRBJ2-5; D perhaps matches TRBD1 (6 bases). The CDR3 sequence is 16 residues long. The V gene lost 5 bases and the J gene lost 2 bases, with 18 bases spanning the gap. The germline V gene encodes CDR1 SGHNT and CDR2 YENEEA. The CDR3 DNA follows: TGTGCCAGCAGCCCTACACGGGTTAGGGGGCAAGAGACCCAGTACTTC. Translating gives CASSPTRVRGQETQYF.